Each of the 9 T cell receptor beta chains below was sequenced from the same sample in a study of blood T cells in healthy people across ages. Next came a second PCR, run for about 7 to 12 cycles, which used a sample-barcoded 5' primer along with a J-beta primer mix. TCRdb independently ran MiXCR on the 5' RACE reads; one entry per CDR3 protein. Of about 640,000 distinct CDR3 sequences in the sample, around three fifths are singletons; the top ten hold 35% to 40%. Sequences were obtained from blood. The source of these receptors is a man aged 60 to 75 in good health.

This chain joins TRBV10-3 and TRBJ2-6; D is undetermined. This CDR3 has 15 residues. V was cut by 10 bases and J by 0 bases, with 13 bases left in between. Germline assignment: CDR1 ENHRY and CDR2 SYGVKD. DNA of the CDR3: TGTGCCACCTATCCCCCAAGCTCTGGGGCCAACGTCCTGACTTTC. Protein product: CATYPPSSGANVLTF.

This chain uses TRBV5-1 with TRBJ1-1, with TRBD1 identical over 11 bases. Trimming took 4 bases from V and 3 from J; bases not matched to a gene: 11. The CDR3 runs 17 residues. Germline CDR1 SGHRS, CDR2 YFSETQ. CDR3 sequence: CASSPGDRGTGDTEAFF. CDR3 in DNA: TGCGCCAGCAGCCCCGGGGACAGGGGGACGGGAGACACTGAAGCTTTCTTT.

This clonotype appeared a single time. The CDR3 sequence: CASSFKEQETQYF. CDR3 nucleotides: TGCGCCAGCAGCTTTAAGGAACAAGAGACCCAGTACTTC. V gene TRBV5-1 combines with J gene TRBJ2-5, with D unclear. This CDR3 is 13 amino acids long. Germline V lookup: CDR1 SGHRS, CDR2 YFSETQ. V lost 2 bases and J lost 2, with 7 bases in between. The whole variable domain, remainder taken from reference TRBV5-1 and TRBJ2-5, is KAGVTQTPRYLIKTRGQQVTLSCSPISGHRSVSWYQQTPGQGLQFLFEYFSETQRNKGNFPGRFSGRQFSNSRSEMNVSTLELGDSALYLCASSFKEQETQYFGPGTRLLVL.

This chain uses TRBV3-1 with TRBJ2-5; 8 bases align to TRBD2. The end of the DNA is better explained by TRBJ2-7, so the J call may be wrong. The CDR3 has 16 amino acids. Germline V gene lookup returns CDR1 LGHDT and CDR2 YNNKEL (reference sequence). The CDR3 DNA is TGTGCCAGCAGCCAAGAAGGCGGGGGGAGGTGGTACGAGCAGTACTTC. This sequence encodes CASSQEGGGRWYEQYF.

This chain joins TRBV10-3 and TRBJ2-5, with no clear D. CDR3 length: 11 amino acids. The germline V gene encodes CDR1 ENHRY and CDR2 SYGVKD. Trimming stripped 2 bases from V and 2 bases from J, with 0 bases between. CDR3: CAISEQETQYF. As DNA, the CDR3 is TGTGCCATCAGTGAGCAAGAGACCCAGTACTTC.

The gene calls are TRBV3-1 and TRBJ2-5; 12 bases line up with TRBD1. CDR3 length equals 18 residues. Germline V gene lookup returns CDR1 LGHDT and CDR2 YNNKEL (reference sequence). The V and J ends lost 1 base and 1 base, in that order; junction bases with no gene match: 7. CDR3 sequence: CASSQAGTGGGGQETQYF. The CDR3 DNA reads as TGTGCCAGCAGCCAAGCTGGGACAGGGGGCGGCGGCCAAGAGACCCAGTACTTC.

The chain uses TRBV20-1 and TRBJ2-1, with TRBD2 matching over 9 bases. Germline values: CDR1 DFQATT, CDR2 SNEGSKA (reference sequence). This CDR3 is built from 13 residues. Trimming cost V 1 base and J 8 bases; bases outside gene matches: 3. CDR3 DNA sequence: TGCAGTGCTAGAGGTAGCGGGGGTTATGAGCAGTTCTTC. The encoded protein is CSARGSGGYEQFF.

This clonotype occurred a few times. The chain is built from TRBV29-1 and TRBJ1-2; TRBD1 is a possible D gene (6 bases). CDR1 and CDR2 from the germline V gene are SQVTM and ANQGSEA. CDR3 size: 14 residues. Trimming removed 3 bases at V and 4 bases at J, with 15 bases between. CDR3 nucleotide sequence: TGCAGCGTTGAGGGCGGGGGCGGCCTCTATGGCTACACCTTC. It yields the protein CSVEGGGGLYGYTF.

This sequence joins TRBV7-9 and TRBJ2-3, with 9 bases lining up with TRBD1. The germline CDR1 and CDR2 sequences are SEHNR and FQNEAQ (reference sequence). The CDR3 spans 16 residues. V gave up 7 bases and J gave up 2 bases; unmatched junction bases: 10. The CDR3, as DNA: TGTGCCAGCACCCCACCCGGGACAGGGACCACAGATACGCAGTATTTT. Translated, it gives CASTPPGTGTTDTQYF. The full variable domain, completed using reference TRBV7-9 and TRBJ2-3, is DTGVSQNPRHKITKRGQNVTFRCDPISEHNRLYWYRQTLGQGPEFLTYFQNEAQLEKSRLLSDRFSAERPKGSFSTLEIQRTEQGDSAMYLCASTPPGTGTTDTQYFGPGTRLTVL.